In its sample, the clone carrying this TCR beta chain was seen once. The antigen remains unidentified. The sample originates from a study of radiotherapy plus CTLA-4 blockade in lung cancer. Study context: In roughly 19% of patients, objective responses were seen; 31% had disease control.

Germline V gene lookup returns CDR1 MDHEN and CDR2 SYDVKM. With 7 bases clipped from V and 2 bases from J, the junction kept 7 bases outside the gene matches. This CDR3 spans 14 amino acids. Study observations and caveats: In blood, after radiotherapy plus ipilimumab, tumor-derived TCR clones expanded.

Repertoires were generated with immunoSEQ multiplex PCR, while TCRdb's copy carries only in-frame clones and drops some. The sample shows tens of thousands of clones, 70% to 75% of them seen only once. This chain links TRBV28 with TRBJ2-7; 8 bases map to TRBD2. The sequence was collected from a human donor with non-small cell lung cancer whose response to radiotherapy plus ipilimumab could not be evaluated. Source: peripheral blood, taken from a patient treated with radiotherapy plus ipilimumab. The CDR3 here is CASIPSGSTYEQYF. The DNA for the CDR3 is TGTGCCAGCATTCCTAGCGGGTCAACCTACGAGCAGTACTTC. Full variable domain (missing parts from reference TRBV28 and TRBJ2-7): DVKVTQSSRYLVKRTGEKVFLECVQDMDHENMFWYRQDPGLGLRLIYFSYDVKMKEKGDIPEGYSVSREKKERFSLILESASTNQTSMYLCASIPSGSTYEQYFGPGTRLTVT.